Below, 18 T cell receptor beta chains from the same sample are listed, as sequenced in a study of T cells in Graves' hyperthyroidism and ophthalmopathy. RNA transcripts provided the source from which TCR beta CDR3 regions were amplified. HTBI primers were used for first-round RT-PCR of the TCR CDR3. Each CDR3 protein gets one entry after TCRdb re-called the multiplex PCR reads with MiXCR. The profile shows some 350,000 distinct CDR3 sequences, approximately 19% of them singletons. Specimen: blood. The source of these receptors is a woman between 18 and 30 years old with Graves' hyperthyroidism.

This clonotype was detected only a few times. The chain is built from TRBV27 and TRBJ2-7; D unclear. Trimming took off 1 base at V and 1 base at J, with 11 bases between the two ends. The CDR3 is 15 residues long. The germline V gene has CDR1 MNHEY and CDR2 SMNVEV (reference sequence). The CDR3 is CASSLYAVQSYEQYF. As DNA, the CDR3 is TGTGCCAGCAGTTTATACGCGGTACAGTCCTACGAGCAGTACTTC.

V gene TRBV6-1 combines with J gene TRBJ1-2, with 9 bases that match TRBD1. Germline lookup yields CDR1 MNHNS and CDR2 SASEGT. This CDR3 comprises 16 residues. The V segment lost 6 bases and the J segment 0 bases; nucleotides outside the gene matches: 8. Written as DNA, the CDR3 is TGTGCCAGCAGCGAGGAGGACAGGGGATCTAACTATGGCTACACCTTC. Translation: CASSEEDRGSNYGYTF.

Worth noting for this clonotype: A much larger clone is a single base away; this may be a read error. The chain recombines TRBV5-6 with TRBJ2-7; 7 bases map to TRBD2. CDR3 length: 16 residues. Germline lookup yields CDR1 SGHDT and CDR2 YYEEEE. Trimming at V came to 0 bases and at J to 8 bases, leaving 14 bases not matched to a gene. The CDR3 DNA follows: TGTGCCAGCAGCTTGGCCGGGAGCGGGGTCATGCTTCAGCAGTACTTC. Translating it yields CASSLAGSGVMLQQYF.

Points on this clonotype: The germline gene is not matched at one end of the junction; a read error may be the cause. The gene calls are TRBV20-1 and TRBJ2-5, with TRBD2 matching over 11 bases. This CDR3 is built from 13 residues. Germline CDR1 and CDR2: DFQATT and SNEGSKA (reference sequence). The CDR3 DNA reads TGCAGTGGTAGCGGGGGGGCGGGAGAGACCAAGTACTTC. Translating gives CSGSGGAGETKYF.

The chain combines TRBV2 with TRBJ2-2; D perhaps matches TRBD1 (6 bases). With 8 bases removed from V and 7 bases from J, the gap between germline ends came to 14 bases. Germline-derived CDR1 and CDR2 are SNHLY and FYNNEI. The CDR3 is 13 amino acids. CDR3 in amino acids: CASSLRQDGELFF. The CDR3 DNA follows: TGTGCCAGCTCCTTAAGACAGGACGGGGAGCTGTTTTTT.

CDR3 loop: CSTPLGGSNQPQHF. DNA of the CDR3: TGCAGTACCCCCTTGGGGGGCTCAAATCAGCCCCAGCATTTT. The chain joins TRBV20-1 to TRBJ1-5, with D perhaps matching TRBD1 (6 bases). V dropped 8 bases and J dropped 4 bases, with 18 bases sitting between them. The CDR3 has 14 amino acids. Germline assignment: CDR1 DFQATT and CDR2 SNEGSKA (reference sequence).

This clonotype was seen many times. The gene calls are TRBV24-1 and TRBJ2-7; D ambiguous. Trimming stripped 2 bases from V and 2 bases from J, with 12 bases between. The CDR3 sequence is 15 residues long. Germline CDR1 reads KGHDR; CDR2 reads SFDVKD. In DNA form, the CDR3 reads TGTGCCACCAGTGATTCGTGGCAGGCCCCCTACGAGCAGTACTTC. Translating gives CATSDSWQAPYEQYF.

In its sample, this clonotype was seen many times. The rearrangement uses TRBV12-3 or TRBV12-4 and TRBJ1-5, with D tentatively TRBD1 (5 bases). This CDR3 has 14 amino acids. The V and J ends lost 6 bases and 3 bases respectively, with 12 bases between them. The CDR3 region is CASSPDRINQPQHF. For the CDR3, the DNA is TGTGCCAGCAGCCCCGACAGAATCAATCAGCCCCAGCATTTT.

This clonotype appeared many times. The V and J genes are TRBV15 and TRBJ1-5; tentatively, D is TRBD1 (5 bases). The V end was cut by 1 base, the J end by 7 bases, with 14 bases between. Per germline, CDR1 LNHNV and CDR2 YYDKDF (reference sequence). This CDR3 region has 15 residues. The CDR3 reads CATSRGGGGFQPQHF. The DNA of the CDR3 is TGTGCCACCAGCAGAGGGGGGGGAGGATTCCAGCCCCAGCATTTT.

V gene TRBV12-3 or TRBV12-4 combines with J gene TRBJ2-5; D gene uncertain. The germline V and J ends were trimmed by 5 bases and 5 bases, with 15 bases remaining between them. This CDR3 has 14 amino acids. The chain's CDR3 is CASSKGFTRETQYF. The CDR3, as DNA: TGTGCCAGCAGTAAGGGCTTTACAAGGGAGACCCAGTACTTC.

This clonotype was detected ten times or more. The CDR3 here is CASSSPGQGSHEQYF. CDR3 nucleotide sequence: TGTGCCAGCAGCTCGCCGGGACAGGGGTCCCACGAGCAGTACTTC. This chain uses TRBV7-9 with TRBJ2-7, with 10 bases lining up with TRBD1. The CDR3 is 15 residues long. Germline V lookup: CDR1 SEHNR, CDR2 FQNEAQ (reference sequence). Germline trimming cut 4 bases from V and 5 bases from J; bases unmatched to any gene: 8.

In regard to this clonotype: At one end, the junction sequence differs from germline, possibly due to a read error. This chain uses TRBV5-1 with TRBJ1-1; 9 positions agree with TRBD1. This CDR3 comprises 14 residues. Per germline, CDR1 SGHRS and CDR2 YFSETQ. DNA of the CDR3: TGCGCCAGCAGCCGGGACAGGGCTAACACTGAAGCTTGCTTT. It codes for CASSRDRANTEACF.

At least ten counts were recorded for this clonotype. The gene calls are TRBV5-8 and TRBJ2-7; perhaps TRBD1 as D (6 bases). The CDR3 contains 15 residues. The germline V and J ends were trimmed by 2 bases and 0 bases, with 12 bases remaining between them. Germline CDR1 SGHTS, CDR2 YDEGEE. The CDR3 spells CASSFRSGASYEQYF. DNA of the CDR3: TGTGCCAGCAGCTTCCGGTCAGGGGCCTCCTACGAGCAGTACTTC.

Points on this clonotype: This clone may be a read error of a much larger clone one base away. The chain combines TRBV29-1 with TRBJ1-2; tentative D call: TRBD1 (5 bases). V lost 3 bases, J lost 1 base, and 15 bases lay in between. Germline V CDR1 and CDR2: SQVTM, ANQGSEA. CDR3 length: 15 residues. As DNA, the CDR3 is TGCAGCGTTGACGCCTTTGCGGGGGTTAACTATGGCTACACCTTC. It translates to CSVDAFAGVNYGYTF.

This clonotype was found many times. CDR3 loop: CASRGRGSGANVLTF. The CDR3 DNA is TGTGCCAGTAGGGGCAGGGGTTCTGGGGCCAACGTCCTGACTTTC. The chain uses TRBV19 and TRBJ2-6; tentative D call: TRBD1 (6 bases). The germline V gene encodes CDR1 LNHDA and CDR2 SQIVND (reference sequence). The CDR3 sequence is 15 residues long. The ends were cut back, 6 bases at V and 1 base at J, with 10 bases in the middle. Full variable domain (rest looked up from reference TRBV19 and TRBJ2-6): DGGITQSPKYLFRKEGQNVTLSCEQNLNHDAMYWYRQDPGQGLRLIYYSQIVNDFQKGDIAEGYSVSREKKESFPLTVTSAQKNPTAFYLCASRGRGSGANVLTFGAGSRLTVL.

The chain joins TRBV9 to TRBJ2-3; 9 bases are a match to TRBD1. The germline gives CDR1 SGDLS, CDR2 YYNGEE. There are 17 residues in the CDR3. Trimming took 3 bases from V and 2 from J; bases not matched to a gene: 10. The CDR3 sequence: CASSERDRDYLTDTQYF. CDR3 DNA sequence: TGTGCCAGCAGCGAGAGGGACAGGGATTACCTCACAGATACGCAGTATTTT.

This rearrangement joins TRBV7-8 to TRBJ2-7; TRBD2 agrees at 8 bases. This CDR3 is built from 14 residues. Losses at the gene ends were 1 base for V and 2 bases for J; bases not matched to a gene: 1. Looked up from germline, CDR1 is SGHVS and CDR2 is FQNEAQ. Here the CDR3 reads CASSLELAAYEQYF. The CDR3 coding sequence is TGTGCCAGCAGCTTAGAACTAGCGGCCTACGAGCAGTACTTC.

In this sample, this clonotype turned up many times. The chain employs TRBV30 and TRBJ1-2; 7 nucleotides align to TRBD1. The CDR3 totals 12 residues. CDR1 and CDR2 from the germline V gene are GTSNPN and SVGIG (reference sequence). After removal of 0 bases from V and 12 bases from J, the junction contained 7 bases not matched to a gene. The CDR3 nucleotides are TGTGCCTGGAGTGTCGGAAGGGGGCTTAACACCTTC. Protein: CAWSVGRGLNTF. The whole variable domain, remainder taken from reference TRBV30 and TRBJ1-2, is SQTIHQWPATLVQPVGSPLSLECTVEGTSNPNLYWYRQAAGRGLQLLFYSVGIGQISSEVPQNLSASRPQDRQFILSSKKLLLSDSGFYLCAWSVGRGLNTFGSGTRLTVV.